This T cell receptor (beta chain) is from a study of cytomegalovirus exposure and HLA in healthy donors. Germline CDR1 MNHNY, CDR2 SVGAGI (reference sequence). The CDR3 totals 13 residues. Comment on this clone: The antigen is unknown. Sequence at one end of the junction differs from germline and may be a read error.

Vbeta (60) and Jbeta (13) primers were used in the PCR. Profiling relied on immunoSEQ multiplex PCR, and the TCRdb table lists in-frame clones only, not all of them. The sample lists 200,000 to 250,000 clones; 82% were seen once. General observations from the study: Productive status was seen about 87% or about 30% of the time for most TCR beta V segments in an earlier analysis. In a later analysis, a missense DCLRE1C variant was linked to TCR beta V- and J-gene trimming. Looking again later, the authors saw that most CMV-associated TCR beta chains seemed HLA-restricted.

Each donor was healthy, and each was a bone marrow donor. The receptor's source is a woman between 40 and 50 years old in good health and CMV-seropositive. The rearrangement joins TRBV6-6 to TRBJ2-7; D may be TRBD1 (5 bases). Sequencing was performed on PBMCs. The CDR3 reads CASSTDRPYERYF. CDR3 in DNA: TGTGCCAGCAGTACCGACAGACCTTACGAGCGGTACTTC.